These T cell receptor beta chains were read from a single sample in a study of blood T cell repertoires in COVID-19. The repertoire was sequenced with immunoSEQ multiplex PCR; TCRdb's copy has only in-frame clones and lacks some. Of 300,000 to 400,000 clones in the sample, 88% were seen once. What was sequenced was PBMCs or T cells enriched from blood (not recorded which). The receptors were gathered from a woman under 40 with acute COVID-19. Both conserved end residues are part of each CDR3. A D gene is named only where the DNA matches it firmly. Clone size is shown for a subset of rows, as once, few, many or a class of expanded clone.

d_gene,j_gene,abundance,v_gene,CDR3aa,CDR3nt
TRBD1,TRBJ1-5,-,TRBV30,CAWSVGQGNQPQHF,TGTGCCTGGAGTGTAGGACAGGGGAATCAGCCCCAGCATTTT
-,TRBJ1-5,-,TRBV19,CASSLRGGEGNQPQHF,TGTGCCAGTAGTCTAAGGGGAGGCGAGGGCAATCAGCCCCAGCATTTT
-,TRBJ1-2,-,TRBV24-1,CATSASGQRVDGYTF,TGTGCCACCAGTGCAAGCGGACAGAGAGTGGATGGCTACACCTTC
TRBD1,TRBJ1-4,-,TRBV5-1,CASSLAPGTGDRNEKLFF,TGCGCCAGCAGCTTGGCCCCCGGGACAGGGGACCGGAATGAAAAACTGTTTTTT
-,TRBJ1-3,-,TRBV27,CASSSGSGNTIYF,TGTGCCAGCAGTTCGGGCTCTGGAAACACCATATATTTT
-,TRBJ2-2,-,TRBV9,CATGTGRGSNTGELFF,TGTGCCACCGGAACCGGCCGGGGGTCGAACACCGGGGAGCTGTTTTTT
-,TRBJ1-1,-,TRBV19,CASRWGLNTEAFF,TGTGCCAGTAGGTGGGGCCTCAACACTGAAGCTTTCTTT
-,TRBJ2-7,-,TRBV18,CASSPLGIGGKGRYEQYF,TGTGCCAGCTCACCATTAGGAATTGGGGGCAAGGGACGCTACGAGCAGTACTTC
TRBD1,TRBJ2-2,-,TRBV7-8,CASSWDRNTGELFF,TGTGCCAGCAGCTGGGACAGAAACACCGGGGAGCTGTTTTTT
TRBD1,TRBJ1-1,once,TRBV18,CASSPILAGGEEAFF,TGTGCCAGCTCACCAATCTTGGCAGGGGGAGAGGAAGCTTTCTTT
TRBD1,TRBJ1-2,-,TRBV4-2,CASSPPQQGIYGYTF,TGTGCCAGCAGCCCACCGCAACAGGGGATCTATGGCTACACCTTC
-,TRBJ2-2,-,TRBV11-2,CASSLYSGNGELFF,TGTGCCAGCAGCTTATATTCAGGGAACGGGGAGCTGTTTTTT
-,TRBJ1-2,-,TRBV4-1,CASSQGSGEGYTF,TGCGCCAGCAGCCAAGGATCAGGGGAGGGCTACACCTTC
-,TRBJ2-1,-,TRBV7-3,CASSQGDEQFF,TGTGCCAGCAGCCAGGGCGATGAGCAGTTCTTC
TRBD1,TRBJ2-7,-,TRBV12-5,CASDRPGGPYEQYF,TGTGCTAGTGATAGGCCAGGGGGCCCCTACGAGCAGTACTTC
-,TRBJ1-1,many,TRBV12-3/TRBV12-4,CASSFSRRTEAFF,TGTGCCAGCAGTTTTTCCCGGAGGACTGAAGCTTTCTTT
-,TRBJ2-7,-,TRBV4-3,CASSQDVGTGEQYF,TGCGCCAGCAGCCAAGATGTCGGTACGGGGGAGCAGTACTTC